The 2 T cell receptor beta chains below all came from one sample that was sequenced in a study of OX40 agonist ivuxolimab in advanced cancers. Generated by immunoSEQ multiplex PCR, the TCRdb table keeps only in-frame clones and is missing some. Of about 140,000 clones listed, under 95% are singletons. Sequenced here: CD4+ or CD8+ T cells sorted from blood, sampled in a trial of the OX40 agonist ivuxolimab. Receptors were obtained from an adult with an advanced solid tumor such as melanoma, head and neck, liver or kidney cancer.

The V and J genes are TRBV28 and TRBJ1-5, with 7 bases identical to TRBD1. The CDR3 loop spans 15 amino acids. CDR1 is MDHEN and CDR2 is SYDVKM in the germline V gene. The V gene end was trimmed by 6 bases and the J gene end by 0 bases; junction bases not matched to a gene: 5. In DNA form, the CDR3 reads TGTGCCAGCAGCAGGGACAGAGATAGCAATCAGCCCCAGCATTTT. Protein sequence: CASSRDRDSNQPQHF.

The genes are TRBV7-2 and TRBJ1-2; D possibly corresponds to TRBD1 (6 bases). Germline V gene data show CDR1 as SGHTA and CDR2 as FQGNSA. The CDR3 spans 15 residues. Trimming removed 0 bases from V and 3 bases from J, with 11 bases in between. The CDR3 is CASSLAPGADYGYTF. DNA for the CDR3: TGTGCCAGCAGCTTAGCGCCAGGGGCGGACTATGGCTACACCTTC.